This T cell receptor (beta chain) came from a study of regulatory T cells in long-lasting Graves disease. Building of the TCR beta libraries involved iRepertoire HTBI primers and Arm-PCR of CDR3 regions. TCRdb re-analysed the multiplex PCR reads in MiXCR, keeping a single row per CDR3 protein. The sample carries 300,000 to 350,000 distinct CDR3 sequences, around a fifth recorded once. The CDR3 is 11 residues long. V dropped 4 bases and J dropped 8 bases, with 8 bases sitting between them. The germline V gene encodes CDR1 MDHEN and CDR2 SYDVKM. Indicated time point: persistent/refractory GD, antithyroid drugs over 5 years with positive TRAb. The TCR library was prepared using RNA isolated from PBMCs. This clonotype was observed many times.

Sequences were derived from peripheral blood mononuclear cells (PBMCs), sampled when the disease was refractory, from a patient treated with antithyroid drugs. The clonotype was recovered from a female donor with Graves disease. The V call is TRBV28, the J call TRBJ1-2; no firm D call. This CDR3 reads CASSWEGGYTF. CDR3 sequence (DNA): TGTGCCAGCAGTTGGGAGGGCGGCTACACCTTC.